The TCR beta chain described here comes from a study of blood T cells in healthy people across ages. Study findings and constraints: Diversity figures based on one million T cells were deemed too low.

Combining a sample-barcoded 5' primer with a J-beta primer mix, a second PCR ran for roughly 6 to 12 cycles. MiXCR was run by TCRdb on the 5' RACE reads, yielding one entry per CDR3 protein. The sample has about 1 million distinct CDR3 sequences, 35% to 50% seen once. This clonotype appeared a few times. Antigen: not known. The CDR3 extends over 13 amino acids. From germline, CDR1 is MNHNS and CDR2 SASEGT. Losses at the gene ends were 7 bases for V and 6 bases for J; bases not matched to a gene: 3. Per sample, extraction of total RNA gave at least 5.5 micrograms in every case. The sample comprised blood. The receptor's source is a woman aged 60-70 years in good health. The chain has TRBV6-1 and TRBJ1-6; 7 bases are shared with TRBD1. CDR3 in amino acids: CASTRGGNSPLHF. As DNA, the CDR3 is TGTGCCAGCACCAGGGGGGGTAATTCACCCCTCCACTTT.